This TCR beta chain was captured by sequencing in a study of CD8+ T cells in alopecia areata. The length of the CDR3 is 14 residues. The germline gives CDR1 ENHRY, CDR2 SYGVKD. V trimming: 0 bases; J trimming: 7 bases; junction bases outside the gene matches: 6. Extracted RNA was reverse transcribed, and the resulting cDNA served as sequencing template. Measured with immunoSEQ multiplex PCR; TCRdb has only the in-frame clones, and not every one. The sample records more than 10,000 clones, approximately 58% being singletons. Only a few counts were recorded for this clone. Researchers took lesional scalp punch biopsies and peripheral blood from people who were alopecia areata patients.

The chain couples TRBV10-3 to TRBJ2-7; 7 nucleotides match TRBD2. The sequence came from a human donor with alopecia areata. The specimen was skin, collected at week 0. CDR3: CAISESRGYWEQYF. The DNA of the CDR3 is TGTGCCATCAGTGAGTCGCGGGGGTATTGGGAGCAGTACTTC.